This TCR beta chain comes out of a study of memory CD4+ T cells and cytomegalovirus serostatus. About the research overall: Donors were healthy Belgian adults, under 10 CMV seropositive and 20 to 25 seronegative.

Single viable CD3+CD4+CD8-CD45RO+ cells were sorted as the memory CD4+ T cells. CMV serostatus came from serum IgG against pp150, pp28, p38, p52. After thawing, CD4+ T cells were positively selected. The method was immunoSEQ multiplex PCR; TCRdb's version includes in-frame clones alone and lacks a portion of them. This sample has approximately 74,000 clones; 76% occur once, and the top ten carry 4% to 5%. The sequencing input was memory CD4+ T cells from blood. The sequence came from an adult in good health and CMV-seropositive.

The CDR3 sequence is CASSLLQSNSPLHF. Written as DNA, the CDR3 is TGTGCCAGCAGTTTGTTACAGAGTAATTCACCCCTCCACTTT. The J gene is TRBJ1-6, the V gene TRBV6-1, with no clear D. V was shortened by 5 bases and J by 6 bases, with 11 bases between the two germline ends. Per germline, CDR1 MNHNS and CDR2 SASEGT. The CDR3 consists of 14 residues.